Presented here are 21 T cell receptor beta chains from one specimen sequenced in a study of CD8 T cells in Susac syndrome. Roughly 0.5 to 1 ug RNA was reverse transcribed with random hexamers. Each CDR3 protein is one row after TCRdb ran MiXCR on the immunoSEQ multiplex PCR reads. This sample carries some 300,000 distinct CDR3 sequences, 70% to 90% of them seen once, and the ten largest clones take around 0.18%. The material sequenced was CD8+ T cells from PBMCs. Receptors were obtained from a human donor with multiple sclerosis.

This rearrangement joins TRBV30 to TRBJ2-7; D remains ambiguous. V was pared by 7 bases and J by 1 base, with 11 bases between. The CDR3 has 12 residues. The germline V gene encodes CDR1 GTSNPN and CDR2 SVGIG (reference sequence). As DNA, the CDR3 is TGTGCCTTGCTGGGAAGGTCCTACGAGCAGTACTTC. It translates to CALLGRSYEQYF.

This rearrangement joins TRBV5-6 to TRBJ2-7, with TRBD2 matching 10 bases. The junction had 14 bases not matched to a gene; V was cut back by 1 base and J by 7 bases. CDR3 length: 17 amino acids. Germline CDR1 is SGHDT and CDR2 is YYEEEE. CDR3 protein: CASSLSVSAGGMWEQYF. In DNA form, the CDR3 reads TGTGCCAGCAGCTTGTCGGTCTCAGCGGGAGGGATGTGGGAGCAGTACTTC. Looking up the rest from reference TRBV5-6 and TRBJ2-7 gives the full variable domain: DAGVTQSPTHLIKTRGQQVTLRCSPKSGHDTVSWYQQALGQGPQFIFQYYEEEERQRGNFPDRFSGHQFPNYSSELNVNALLLGDSALYLCASSLSVSAGGMWEQYFGPGTRLTVT.

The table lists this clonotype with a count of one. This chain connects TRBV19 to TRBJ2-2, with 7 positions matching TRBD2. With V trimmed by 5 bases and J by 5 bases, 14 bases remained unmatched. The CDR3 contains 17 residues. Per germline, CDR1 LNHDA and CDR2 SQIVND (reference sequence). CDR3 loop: CASSPIPGGDRTGELFF. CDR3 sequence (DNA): TGTGCCAGTAGTCCGATTCCTGGGGGGGACCGGACCGGGGAGCTGTTTTTT.

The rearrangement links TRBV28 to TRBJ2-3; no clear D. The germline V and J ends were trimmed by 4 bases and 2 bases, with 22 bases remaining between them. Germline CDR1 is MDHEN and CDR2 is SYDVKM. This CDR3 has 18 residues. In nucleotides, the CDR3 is TGTGCCAGCAGTTCCCTTGAACCGCGCGTCGCACCCACAGATACGCAGTATTTT. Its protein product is CASSSLEPRVAPTDTQYF.

The DNA for the CDR3 is TGTGCCTGGACCCGGGGGGCCGACGCAGATACGCAGTATTTT. Protein: CAWTRGADADTQYF. This chain joins TRBV30 and TRBJ2-3; D possibly corresponds to TRBD2 (7 bases). Germline CDR1 reads GTSNPN; CDR2 reads SVGIG (reference sequence). Deletions cut 4 bases from V and 4 bases from J, with 15 bases between. The CDR3 loop spans 14 amino acids.

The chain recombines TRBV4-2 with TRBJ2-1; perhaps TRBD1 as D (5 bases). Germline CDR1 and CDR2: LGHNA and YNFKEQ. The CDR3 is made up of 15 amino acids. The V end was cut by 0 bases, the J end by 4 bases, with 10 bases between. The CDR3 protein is CASSQDKTEYNEQFF. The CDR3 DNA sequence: TGTGCCAGCAGCCAAGATAAGACAGAGTACAATGAGCAGTTCTTC.

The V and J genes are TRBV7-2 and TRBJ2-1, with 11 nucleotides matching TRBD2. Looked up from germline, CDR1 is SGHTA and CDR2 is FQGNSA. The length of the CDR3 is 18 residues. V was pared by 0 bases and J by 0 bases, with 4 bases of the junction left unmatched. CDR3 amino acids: CASSLAILAGVSYNEQFF. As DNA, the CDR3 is TGTGCCAGCAGCTTAGCGATACTAGCGGGAGTCTCCTACAATGAGCAGTTCTTC.

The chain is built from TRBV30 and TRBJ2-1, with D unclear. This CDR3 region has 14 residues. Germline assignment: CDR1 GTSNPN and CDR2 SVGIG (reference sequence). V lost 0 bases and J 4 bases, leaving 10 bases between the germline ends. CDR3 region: CAWSVPSEYNEQFF. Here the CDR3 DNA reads TGTGCCTGGAGTGTACCAAGCGAGTACAATGAGCAGTTCTTC. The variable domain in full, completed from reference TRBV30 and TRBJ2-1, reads SQTIHQWPATLVQPVGSPLSLECTVEGTSNPNLYWYRQAAGRGLQLLFYSVGIGQISSEVPQNLSASRPQDRQFILSSKKLLLSDSGFYLCAWSVPSEYNEQFFGPGTRLTVL.

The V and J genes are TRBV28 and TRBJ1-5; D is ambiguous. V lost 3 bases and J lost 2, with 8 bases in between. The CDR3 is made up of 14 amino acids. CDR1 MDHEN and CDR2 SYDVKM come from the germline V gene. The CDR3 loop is CASSFLARNQPQHF. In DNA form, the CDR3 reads TGTGCCAGCAGTTTTTTGGCACGCAATCAGCCCCAGCATTTT.

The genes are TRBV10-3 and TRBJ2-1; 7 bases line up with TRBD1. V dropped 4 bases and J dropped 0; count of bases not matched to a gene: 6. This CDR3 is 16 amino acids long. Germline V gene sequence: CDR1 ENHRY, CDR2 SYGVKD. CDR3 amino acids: CAISATGDPSYNEQFF. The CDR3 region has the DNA TGTGCCATCAGTGCTACAGGGGATCCCTCCTACAATGAGCAGTTCTTC.

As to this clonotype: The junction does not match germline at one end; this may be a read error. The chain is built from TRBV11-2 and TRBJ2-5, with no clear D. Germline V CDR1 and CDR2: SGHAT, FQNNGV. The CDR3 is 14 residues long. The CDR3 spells CANSFTGQTETQYF. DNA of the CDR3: TGTGCCAACAGCTTTACCGGTCAGACAGAGACCCAGTACTTC.

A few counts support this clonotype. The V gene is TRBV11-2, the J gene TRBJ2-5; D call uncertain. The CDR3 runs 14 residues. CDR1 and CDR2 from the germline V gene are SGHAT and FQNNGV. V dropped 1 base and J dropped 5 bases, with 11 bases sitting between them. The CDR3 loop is CASSLVTKVETQYF. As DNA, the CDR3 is TGTGCCAGCAGCTTAGTAACCAAGGTGGAGACCCAGTACTTC.

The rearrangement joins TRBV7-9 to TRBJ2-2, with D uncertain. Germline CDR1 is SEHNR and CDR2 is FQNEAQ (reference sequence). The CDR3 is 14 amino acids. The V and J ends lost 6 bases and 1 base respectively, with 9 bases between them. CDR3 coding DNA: TGTGCCAGCAGGTCGGATTTGAACACCGGGGAGCTGTTTTTT. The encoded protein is CASRSDLNTGELFF.

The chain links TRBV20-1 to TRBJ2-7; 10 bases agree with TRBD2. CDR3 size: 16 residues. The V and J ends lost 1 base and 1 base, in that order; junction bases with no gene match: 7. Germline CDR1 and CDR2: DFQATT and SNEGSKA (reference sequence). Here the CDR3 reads CSARGALAGPSYEQYF. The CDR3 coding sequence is TGCAGTGCTAGAGGGGCACTAGCGGGACCTTCCTACGAGCAGTACTTC.

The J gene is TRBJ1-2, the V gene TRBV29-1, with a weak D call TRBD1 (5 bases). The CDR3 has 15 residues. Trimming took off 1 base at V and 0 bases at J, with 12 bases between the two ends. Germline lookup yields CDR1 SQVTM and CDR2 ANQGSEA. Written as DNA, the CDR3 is TGCAGCGTTGAAGGACTCGGGACGGCTAACTATGGCTACACCTTC. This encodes CSVEGLGTANYGYTF.

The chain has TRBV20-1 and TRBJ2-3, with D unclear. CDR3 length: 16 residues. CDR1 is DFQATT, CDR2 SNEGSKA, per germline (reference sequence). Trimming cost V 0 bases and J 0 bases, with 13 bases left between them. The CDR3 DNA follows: TGCAGTGCTAGAGATAGAGAGGATTACAGCACAGATACGCAGTATTTT. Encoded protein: CSARDREDYSTDTQYF.

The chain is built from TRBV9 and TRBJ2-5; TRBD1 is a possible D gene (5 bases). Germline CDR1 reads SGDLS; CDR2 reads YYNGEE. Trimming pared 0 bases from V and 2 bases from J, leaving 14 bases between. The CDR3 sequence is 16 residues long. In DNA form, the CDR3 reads TGTGCCAGCAGCGTAGATTCAGCCCAGGGACAAGAGACCCAGTACTTC. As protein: CASSVDSAQGQETQYF.

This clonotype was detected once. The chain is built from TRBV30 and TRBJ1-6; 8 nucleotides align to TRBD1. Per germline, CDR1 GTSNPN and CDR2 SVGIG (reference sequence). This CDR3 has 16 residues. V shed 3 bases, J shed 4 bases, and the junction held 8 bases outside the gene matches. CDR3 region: CAWSVDRADYNSPLHF. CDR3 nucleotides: TGTGCCTGGAGCGTGGACAGGGCCGATTATAATTCACCCCTCCACTTT.

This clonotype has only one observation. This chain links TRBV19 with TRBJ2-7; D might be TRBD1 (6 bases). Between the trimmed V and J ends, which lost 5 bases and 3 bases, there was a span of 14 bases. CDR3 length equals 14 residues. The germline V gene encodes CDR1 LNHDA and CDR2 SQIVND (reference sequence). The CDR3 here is CASSVSSTGYEQYF. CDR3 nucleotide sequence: TGTGCCAGTAGTGTCAGCTCGACAGGCTACGAGCAGTACTTC.

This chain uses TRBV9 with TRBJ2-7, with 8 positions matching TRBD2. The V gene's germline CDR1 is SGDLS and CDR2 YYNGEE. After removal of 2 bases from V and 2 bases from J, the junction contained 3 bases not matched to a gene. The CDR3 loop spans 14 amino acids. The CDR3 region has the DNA TGTGCCAGCAGCGTTAGCGGGACCCCCTACGAGCAGTACTTC. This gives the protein CASSVSGTPYEQYF.

The CDR3 coding sequence is TGTGCCAGCAGCGATGGGACAACCAATGAGCAGTTCTTC. Its protein product is CASSDGTTNEQFF. This chain uses TRBV12-3 or TRBV12-4 with TRBJ2-1; possibly TRBD1 for D (6 bases). The CDR3 contains 13 residues. Trimming pared 6 bases from V and 6 bases from J, leaving 12 bases between.